The next 14 T cell receptor beta chains were all read from a single sample in a study of Graves' ophthalmopathy and Graves' hyperthyroidism (dated by TCRdb to 2017 to 2018). Sequenced on an Illumina HiSeq 2000. For repertoire sequencing, TCR beta CDR3 regions were amplified from RNA transcripts. A first-round RT-PCR used HTBI primers with the Qiagen OneStep RT-PCR kit, followed by a second-round multiplex PCR, size selection and purification. TCRdb reprocessing: public reads trimmed at Q25 with fastp, clones called with MiXCR, in-frame beta chains kept. Records with the same CDR3 protein are collapsed into one entry carrying the most frequent genes and DNA. For this sample there are about 390,000 distinct CDR3 sequences; roughly a sixth appear just once. Roughly 2.4% of the sample comes from the top ten. The sample taken for sequencing was peripheral blood. These receptors were obtained from an adult woman with stable Graves' hyperthyroidism.

The CDR3 reads CASSHRDKGDSPLHF. DNA of the CDR3: TGTGCCAGCTCACACCGGGACAAGGGGGACTCACCCCTCCACTTT. The chain uses TRBV18 and TRBJ1-6, with a possible D match to TRBD1 (6 bases). V lost 4 bases to trimming and J lost 10 bases, with 17 bases between them. The germline V gene has CDR1 KGHSH and CDR2 LQKENI. The CDR3 totals 15 residues.

The sample holds many counts of this clonotype. The chain employs TRBV6-2 or TRBV6-3 and TRBJ2-7; D may be TRBD1 (6 bases). Trimming pared 5 bases from V and 3 bases from J, leaving 14 bases between. There are 14 residues in the CDR3. Germline values: CDR1 MNHEY, CDR2 SVGEGT. The CDR3: CASSPDTGIYEQYF. CDR3 in DNA: TGTGCCAGCAGTCCAGATACAGGGATCTACGAGCAGTACTTC.

This clonotype was seen many times. The V and J genes are TRBV5-1 and TRBJ1-1; 9 bases are shared with TRBD1. J lost 6 bases, V lost 5 bases, and 17 bases had no gene match. Germline V CDR1 and CDR2: SGHRS, YFSETQ. The CDR3 extends over 17 amino acids. DNA of the CDR3: TGCGCCAGCAGTTCTGATCCGGGACAGGGTCGGAAATCTGAAGCTTTCTTT. The encoded protein is CASSSDPGQGRKSEAFF.

The V gene is TRBV27, the J gene TRBJ2-7; 9 nucleotides align to TRBD2. V lost 7 bases to trimming and J lost 6 bases; unmatched junction nucleotides: 13. CDR3 size: 15 residues. Germline V gene data show CDR1 as MNHEY and CDR2 as SMNVEV (reference sequence). The CDR3 region is CASNPAASGTSEQYF. DNA of the CDR3: TGTGCCAGCAACCCAGCGGCTAGCGGGACATCCGAGCAGTACTTC.

This clonotype was counted ten times or more. The chain employs TRBV5-1 and TRBJ2-2; tentatively, D is TRBD1 or TRBD2 (5 bases each). Germline loops: CDR1 SGHRS, CDR2 YFSETQ. The V end lost 4 bases, the J end lost 3 bases, and 10 bases lay between the germline ends. The CDR3 extends over 14 amino acids. Here the CDR3 DNA reads TGCGCCAGCAGCAGGGACGTAGACACCGGGGAGCTGTTTTTT. Its protein product is CASSRDVDTGELFF. Complete variable domain (other parts from reference TRBV5-1 and TRBJ2-2): KAGVTQTPRYLIKTRGQQVTLSCSPISGHRSVSWYQQTPGQGLQFLFEYFSETQRNKGNFPGRFSGRQFSNSRSEMNVSTLELGDSALYLCASSRDVDTGELFFGEGSRLTVL.

This chain links TRBV20-1 with TRBJ1-2, with D possibly TRBD1 on 6 matching bases. The CDR3 loop spans 13 amino acids. Germline CDR1 reads DFQATT; CDR2 reads SNEGSKA (reference sequence). Deletions cut 5 bases from V and 2 bases from J, with 12 bases between. Written as DNA, the CDR3 is TGCAGTGCTTTACCGACAGGAAACTATGGCTACACCTTC. This encodes CSALPTGNYGYTF.

Ten or more counts support this clonotype. The chain is built from TRBV6-1 and TRBJ1-5; D gene unclear. Germline-derived CDR1 and CDR2 are MNHNS and SASEGT. V lost 6 bases, J lost 0 bases, and 9 bases lay in between. The CDR3 is 14 residues long. CDR3 protein: CASSRSYSNQPQHF. In DNA form, the CDR3 reads TGTGCCAGCAGCCGGTCGTATAGCAATCAGCCCCAGCATTTT.

This clonotype was seen once. The rearrangement joins TRBV30 to TRBJ2-7; D is possibly TRBD1 or TRBD2 (6 bases each). V dropped 3 bases and J dropped 6 bases, with 15 bases sitting between them. Germline V gene data show CDR1 as GTSNPN and CDR2 as SVGIG (reference sequence). This CDR3 is 13 amino acids long. The CDR3 sequence is CAWRGGQEGEQYF. In DNA, the CDR3 is TGTGCCTGGAGAGGGGGGCAAGAAGGCGAGCAGTACTTC.

The sample holds many counts of this clonotype. The CDR3 loop is CASSLGPNEQYF. The CDR3 DNA follows: TGTGCCAGCAGCTTGGGACCGAACGAGCAGTACTTC. The rearrangement joins TRBV6-1 to TRBJ2-7, with D perhaps matching TRBD1 or TRBD2 (5 bases each). This CDR3 contains 12 residues. Germline V CDR1 and CDR2: MNHNS, SASEGT. The V and J ends lost 6 bases and 5 bases respectively, with 11 bases between them.

This clonotype was found many times. The chain combines TRBV30 with TRBJ2-7, with D unresolved. The CDR3 has 13 residues. CDR1 and CDR2 from the germline V gene are GTSNPN and SVGIG (reference sequence). The V end lost 3 bases, the J end lost 3 bases, and 12 bases lay between the germline ends. CDR3 DNA sequence: TGTGCCTGGAGAAGGACCGCTAACTACGAGCAGTACTTC. The encoded protein is CAWRRTANYEQYF. The complete variable domain, with remaining parts taken from reference TRBV30 and TRBJ2-7, reads SQTIHQWPATLVQPVGSPLSLECTVEGTSNPNLYWYRQAAGRGLQLLFYSVGIGQISSEVPQNLSASRPQDRQFILSSKKLLLSDSGFYLCAWRRTANYEQYFGPGTRLTVT.

This sequence joins TRBV12-3 or TRBV12-4 and TRBJ2-5; the D gene could be TRBD1 or TRBD2 (5 bases each). This CDR3 has 16 residues. The germline V and J ends were trimmed by 7 bases and 4 bases, with 22 bases remaining between them. Here the CDR3 DNA reads TGTGCCAGCAAACTTACCCCCGGGACGGAAAGAGAGACCCAGTACTTC. This encodes CASKLTPGTERETQYF.

This clonotype has a handful of counts. The chain carries TRBV20-1 and TRBJ1-2; D is unresolved. In germline, CDR1 is DFQATT, CDR2 SNEGSKA (reference sequence). V was pared by 6 bases and J by 7 bases, with 12 bases between. The CDR3 covers 11 residues. CDR3 region: CSADQDGGYTF. The CDR3 DNA follows: TGCAGTGCGGATCAGGATGGTGGCTACACCTTC.

This clonotype has at least ten counts. CDR3 region: CASSDDGRSGANVLTF. The CDR3 region has the DNA TGTGCCAGCAGTGATGACGGCCGCTCTGGGGCCAACGTCCTGACTTTC. The gene calls are TRBV28 and TRBJ2-6; D remains ambiguous. Germline V gene lookup returns CDR1 MDHEN and CDR2 SYDVKM. The V gene lost 5 bases and the J gene lost 0 bases, with 11 bases spanning the gap. The CDR3 has 16 residues.

This clonotype was recorded many times. This chain joins TRBV28 and TRBJ2-7; D call uncertain. Germline CDR1 and CDR2: MDHEN and SYDVKM. V was trimmed by 6 bases and J by 11 bases, leaving 20 bases between them. This CDR3 has 13 amino acids. The CDR3 nucleotides are TGTGCCAGCAGGGGGTGGTTCGGGCGGAGCGAGTACTTC. Amino acid sequence: CASRGWFGRSEYF.